A single sample gave rise to the 30 T cell receptor beta chains below, sequenced in a study of T cells after posttransplantation cyclophosphamide (dated by TCRdb to about 2016). The sample's treatment or condition, from its label and the paper: high-dose cyclophosphamide on days +3 and +4 as single-agent GVHD prophylaxis. For conditioning, the PTCy patients got busulfan and fludarabine, then a related or unrelated marrow graft, followed by cyclophosphamide on days +3 and +4. Library preparation was by the immunoSEQ multiplex PCR assay. The source is immuneACCESS, and TCRdb retained only in-frame sequences with V and J called. Part of the clones is not carried over; for the studies checked, unresolved V genes explain less than half of this, and the remainder is unexplained. The sample comprises thousands of clones, and every one was counted more than once. The ten biggest clones cover around 9.3% of the sample.

Sequenced material: PBMCs, taken after allogeneic stem cell transplant with posttransplant cyclophosphamide. The receptor set was obtained from a female patient aged 50-60 years who received an allogeneic stem cell transplant from a related donor, was CMV-positive, and had no GVHD. After transplantation, some T cells may belong to the graft donor instead of the recipient.

This clone was found many times. The V call is TRBV9, the J call TRBJ1-1, with a weak D call TRBD1 (6 bases). In germline, CDR1 is SGDLS, CDR2 YYNGEE. The ends were cut back, 3 bases at V and 3 bases at J, with 9 bases in the middle. CDR3 length: 13 residues. The CDR3 nucleotides read TGTGCCAGCAGCGCTCACAGGGACACTGAAGCTTTCTTT. Amino acids: CASSAHRDTEAFF. Based on the CDR3 plus reference TRBV9 and TRBJ1-1, the full variable domain is DSGVTQTPKHLITATGQRVTLRCSPRSGDLSVYWYQQSLDQGLQFLIQYYNGEERAKGNILERFSAQQFPDLHSELNLSSLELGDSALYFCASSAHRDTEAFFGQGTRLTVV.

This clone was recorded at least ten times. The gene calls are TRBV7-9 and TRBJ2-7, with no clear D. The ends were cut back, 6 bases at V and 3 bases at J, with 9 bases in the middle. CDR1 and CDR2 (germline): SEHNR, FQNEAQ (reference sequence). The CDR3 length is 12 residues. CDR3 loop: CASSPDFYEQYF. The DNA for the CDR3 is TGTGCCAGCAGTCCAGATTTCTACGAGCAGTACTTC.

This clone was observed many times. The V and J genes are TRBV14 and TRBJ2-1; maybe TRBD1 (5 bases). The CDR3 extends over 19 amino acids. Trimming removed 1 base at V and 4 bases at J, with 23 bases between. Germline V lookup: CDR1 SGHDN, CDR2 FVKESK. CDR3 region: CASSQAGGRVFADYNEQFF. Here the CDR3 DNA reads TGTGCCAGCAGCCAAGCAGGCGGCAGGGTCTTTGCAGATTACAATGAGCAGTTCTTC.

This clone has ten or more counts. V is TRBV10-3 and J is TRBJ1-2, with 10 bases identical to TRBD1. CDR1 ENHRY and CDR2 SYGVKD come from the germline V gene. Losses at the gene ends were 7 bases for V and 8 bases for J; bases not matched to a gene: 7. This CDR3 is built from 13 residues. CDR3 sequence (DNA): TGTGCCATCATGGGACAGGGGACTTTCGGCTACACCTTC. It encodes CAIMGQGTFGYTF.

In its sample, this clone was seen many times. The chain is built from TRBV18 and TRBJ2-1, with 9 bases that match TRBD1. The V gene end was trimmed by 3 bases and the J gene end by 6 bases; junction bases not matched to a gene: 9. The V gene's germline CDR1 is KGHSH and CDR2 LQKENI. The CDR3 extends over 16 amino acids. CDR3 bases: TGTGCCAGCTCACCGTTTCCGGGACAGGGCAGCAATGAGCAGTTCTTC. It is translated as CASSPFPGQGSNEQFF. The full variable domain, completed using reference TRBV18 and TRBJ2-1, is NAGVMQNPRHLVRRRGQEARLRCSPMKGHSHVYWYRQLPEEGLKFMVYLQKENIIDESGMPKERFSAEFPKEGPSILRIQQVVRGDSAAYFCASSPFPGQGSNEQFFGPGTRLTVL.

This clone appeared many times. The chain uses TRBV19 and TRBJ2-1, with 12 nucleotides matching TRBD2. J was trimmed by 7 bases and V by 5 bases; bases with no gene match: 3. Looked up from germline, CDR1 is LNHDA and CDR2 is SQIVND (reference sequence). The CDR3 covers 14 residues. The CDR3 loop reads CASSSLAGGNEQFF. Written as DNA, the CDR3 is TGTGCCAGTAGTTCTCTAGCGGGAGGGAATGAGCAGTTCTTC.

This clone is labeled as medium-sized. The J gene is TRBJ2-1, the V gene TRBV5-8; no clear D gene. Germline CDR1 reads SGHTS; CDR2 reads YDEGEE. The CDR3 loop spans 12 amino acids. Trimming removed 4 bases at V and 7 bases at J, with 9 bases between. CDR3 coding DNA: TGTGCCAGCAGCCCCCGGTTAAATGAGCAGTTCTTC. As protein: CASSPRLNEQFF.

The table lists this clone with many counts. The chain links TRBV6-6 to TRBJ1-2; unclear D gene. Looked up from germline, CDR1 is MNHNY and CDR2 is SVGAGI (reference sequence). The CDR3 runs to 15 residues. V shed 8 bases and J shed 3 bases, with 19 bases lying between them. Here the CDR3 DNA reads TGTGCCAGCGGCTTACCGGCTCTACTATACTATGGCTACACCTTC. It is translated as CASGLPALLYYGYTF.

There are many counts of this clone. Other DNA variants within this sample encode the same CDR3. This chain connects TRBV5-6 to TRBJ2-6; D not resolved. The germline gives CDR1 SGHDT, CDR2 YYEEEE. Trimming pared 4 bases from V and 0 bases from J, leaving 14 bases between. The length of the CDR3 is 17 residues. CDR3 nucleotides: TGTGCCAGCAGCCCCACCCTCGGTGACTCTGGGGCCAACGTCCTGACTTTC. Its protein product is CASSPTLGDSGANVLTF.

By its share, this clone is medium-sized. The genes are TRBV11-2 and TRBJ2-1; 9 nucleotides match TRBD2. With 1 base clipped from V and 5 bases from J, the junction kept 9 bases outside the gene matches. The CDR3 spans 17 residues. CDR1 is SGHAT, CDR2 FQNNGV, per germline. CDR3 protein: CASSLGRGTSKDNEQFF. The CDR3 DNA follows: TGTGCCAGCAGCTTAGGTCGCGGGACTAGCAAGGACAATGAGCAGTTCTTC.

In this sample, this clone turned up many times. The chain links TRBV7-9 to TRBJ2-7, with D possibly TRBD1 on 6 matching bases. This CDR3 is built from 13 residues. V gave up 1 base and J gave up 6 bases, with 10 bases separating them. Per the germline V gene, CDR1 is SEHNR and CDR2 is FQNEAQ (reference sequence). The CDR3 is CASSLDVQGEQYF. DNA of the CDR3: TGTGCCAGCAGCTTAGATGTACAGGGCGAGCAGTACTTC.

This clone was seen repeatedly, ten times or more. V is TRBV5-1 and J is TRBJ2-7; a weak D match, TRBD1 (5 bases). CDR3 length equals 14 residues. Trimming shortened V by 0 bases and J by 2 bases, and 9 bases separated the two germline ends. The V gene's germline CDR1 is SGHRS and CDR2 YFSETQ. The CDR3 nucleotides are TGCGCCAGCAGCTTGGGGCGACAGACCTACGAGCAGTACTTC. Protein product: CASSLGRQTYEQYF.

This clone was counted at least ten times. The V and J genes are TRBV6-1 and TRBJ1-1, with D uncertain. This CDR3 contains 16 residues. Trimming stripped 3 bases from V and 0 bases from J, with 14 bases between. Germline-derived CDR1 and CDR2 are MNHNS and SASEGT. The CDR3 DNA reads as TGTGCCAGCAGTGAGGGTCAGGCCCGCCTGAACACTGAAGCTTTCTTT. This gives the protein CASSEGQARLNTEAFF.

This clone was counted at least ten times. V is TRBV7-9 and J is TRBJ2-5; D might be TRBD1 (6 bases). V lost 10 bases and J lost 5, with 8 bases in between. The length of the CDR3 is 10 residues. In germline, CDR1 is SEHNR, CDR2 FQNEAQ (reference sequence). CDR3 loop: CATQGETQYF. CDR3 nucleotide sequence: TGTGCCACCCAGGGGGAGACCCAGTACTTC.

This clone has ten or more counts. The chain joins TRBV19 to TRBJ2-7, with D possibly TRBD1 on 7 matching bases. The V gene lost 6 bases and the J gene lost 6 bases, with 27 bases spanning the gap. The germline V gene has CDR1 LNHDA and CDR2 SQIVND (reference sequence). This CDR3 contains 17 residues. CDR3 nucleotide sequence: TGTGCCAGTAGAGAGGTCCAGGGGGGAATGTTGTTCACCGAGCAGTACTTC. It is translated as CASREVQGGMLFTEQYF.

In its sample, this clone was seen many times. The chain uses TRBV5-8 and TRBJ2-5, with D uncertain. Trimming left V 5 bases short and J 5 bases short, with 10 bases between. The CDR3 spans 12 residues. Germline CDR1 is SGHTS and CDR2 is YDEGEE. CDR3 bases: TGTGCCAGCAGGCCACCCGGGGAGACCCAGTACTTC. The encoded protein is CASRPPGETQYF.

This clone was observed at least ten times. The chain joins TRBV19 to TRBJ2-6; 7 bases are shared with TRBD1. The CDR3 has 19 residues. The V gene's germline CDR1 is LNHDA and CDR2 SQIVND (reference sequence). Trimming removed 3 bases from V and 0 bases from J; junction bases left unmatched: 11. The CDR3: CASSISWTGLGSGANVLTF. CDR3 in DNA: TGTGCCAGTAGTATCTCATGGACAGGTCTGGGCTCTGGGGCCAACGTCCTGACTTTC.

This clone appeared many times. Written as DNA, the CDR3 is TGCGCCAGCAGCCCGTCTCCGAATAGGGCTAGCGGGAGAGTAGGTGAGCAGTTCTTC. This sequence encodes CASSPSPNRASGRVGEQFF. The rearrangement uses TRBV5-1 and TRBJ2-1; 10 nucleotides align to TRBD2. The CDR3 contains 19 residues. V dropped 4 bases and J dropped 9; count of bases not matched to a gene: 22. Germline lookup yields CDR1 SGHRS and CDR2 YFSETQ. Full variable domain (rest looked up from reference TRBV5-1 and TRBJ2-1): KAGVTQTPRYLIKTRGQQVTLSCSPISGHRSVSWYQQTPGQGLQFLFEYFSETQRNKGNFPGRFSGRQFSNSRSEMNVSTLELGDSALYLCASSPSPNRASGRVGEQFFGPGTRLTVL.

This clone was counted ten times or more. The V gene is TRBV9, the J gene TRBJ2-3; 8 bases are a match to TRBD2. V lost 4 bases and J lost 6; bases outside the gene matches: 16. Germline CDR1 and CDR2: SGDLS and YYNGEE. This CDR3 is 17 amino acids long. The DNA of the CDR3 is TGTGCCAGCAGCTTGAGCGGGAGAGGGAGCAATGGGGATACGCAGTATTTT. Protein product: CASSLSGRGSNGDTQYF.

This clone was detected ten times or more. The rearrangement uses TRBV23-1 and TRBJ2-1; 14 nucleotides align to TRBD2. TRBV23-1 is an ORF, with its function uncertain. V lost 4 bases and J lost 6; bases outside the gene matches: 2. The CDR3 consists of 15 residues. The CDR3 protein is CASSPGTSGSNEQFF. CDR3 in DNA: TGCGCCAGCAGTCCCGGGACTAGCGGGAGCAATGAGCAGTTCTTC.

This clone occurred many times. The chain couples TRBV7-9 to TRBJ1-2, with D uncertain. This CDR3 comprises 12 residues. Germline CDR1 and CDR2: SEHNR and FQNEAQ (reference sequence). Trimming shortened V by 5 bases and J by 4 bases, and 8 bases separated the two germline ends. CDR3 in DNA: TGTGCCAGCAGCCCAGGCCTCTATGGCTACACCTTC. Protein sequence: CASSPGLYGYTF.

This clone was counted many times. The CDR3 DNA reads TGTGCCAGCAGTCCCAGAGGGGGAACCATCACAGATACGCAGTATTTT. It codes for CASSPRGGTITDTQYF. The chain links TRBV7-3 to TRBJ2-3; possible D gene TRBD1, 6 bases. The CDR3 contains 16 residues. V lost 6 bases to trimming and J lost 2 bases, with 18 bases between them. Germline CDR1 reads SGHTA; CDR2 reads FQGTGA.

This clone was counted many times. The chain couples TRBV28 to TRBJ1-1, with D possibly TRBD1 on 5 matching bases. Germline lookup yields CDR1 MDHEN and CDR2 SYDVKM. V gave up 7 bases and J gave up 0 bases, with 15 bases separating them. CDR3 size: 15 residues. CDR3 loop: CASKIPGTVNTEAFF. CDR3 DNA: TGTGCCAGCAAGATTCCCGGGACTGTGAACACTGAAGCTTTCTTT.

This clone occurred many times. The chain couples TRBV5-1 to TRBJ2-1; 9 bases are a match to TRBD1. The germline CDR1 and CDR2 sequences are SGHRS and YFSETQ. This CDR3 region has 14 residues. V lost 4 bases and J lost 8; bases outside the gene matches: 7. CDR3 in amino acids: CASSRGQGMDEQFF. CDR3 DNA: TGCGCCAGCAGCCGAGGACAGGGGATGGATGAGCAGTTCTTC.

In this sample, this clone turned up many times. CDR3 residues: CASSPSGSTDTQYF. The CDR3 DNA follows: TGTGCCAGCAGCCCAAGCGGTAGCACAGATACGCAGTATTTT. V usage is TRBV7-8 and J usage is TRBJ2-3; perhaps TRBD2 as D (5 bases). The V and J ends lost 5 bases and 0 bases respectively, with 9 bases between them. This CDR3 has 14 amino acids. CDR1 is SGHVS, CDR2 FQNEAQ, per germline.

This clone was observed many times. This chain links TRBV11-2 with TRBJ2-1; D might be TRBD2 (6 bases). With 6 bases removed from V and 2 bases from J, the gap between germline ends came to 11 bases. Germline CDR1 is SGHAT and CDR2 is FQNNGV. The CDR3 sequence is 14 residues long. This CDR3 is CASSLLATYNEQFF. The CDR3 DNA sequence: TGTGCCAGCAGTCTACTAGCCACCTACAATGAGCAGTTCTTC. The variable domain in full, completed from reference TRBV11-2 and TRBJ2-1, reads EAGVAQSPRYKIIEKRQSVAFWCNPISGHATLYWYQQILGQGPKLLIQFQNNGVVDDSQLPKDRFSAERLKGVDSTLKIQPAKLEDSAVYLCASSLLATYNEQFFGPGTRLTVL.

This clone has ten or more counts. The chain combines TRBV19 with TRBJ1-5; TRBD1 might be the D (6 bases). CDR1 is LNHDA and CDR2 is SQIVND in the germline V gene (reference sequence). The CDR3 sequence is 15 residues long. V was cut by 7 bases and J by 6 bases, with 19 bases left in between. CDR3 sequence reads: CASTREGTGIQPQHF. CDR3 DNA sequence: TGTGCCAGTACTAGAGAGGGAACAGGGATTCAGCCCCAGCATTTT.

This clone was counted many times. This chain links TRBV18 with TRBJ2-7; 7 bases are a match to TRBD1. In germline, CDR1 is KGHSH, CDR2 LQKENI. The CDR3 totals 13 residues. V dropped 1 base and J dropped 4; count of bases not matched to a gene: 1. CDR3 region: CASSPQTGYEQYF. The CDR3 DNA reads as TGTGCCAGCTCACCACAGACAGGGTACGAGCAGTACTTC.

At least ten counts were recorded for this clone. The V call is TRBV5-4, the J call TRBJ1-2, with 9 nucleotides matching TRBD1. The CDR3 runs to 16 residues. The germline CDR1 and CDR2 sequences are SGHNT and YYREEE (reference sequence). With 0 bases clipped from V and 7 bases from J, the junction kept 10 bases outside the gene matches. The CDR3 DNA follows: TGTGCCAGCAGCTTGGGGGGACAGGGAGCGAAGGTTGGCTACACCTTC. The encoded protein is CASSLGGQGAKVGYTF.

Ten or more counts support this clone. CDR3 region: CASSEVQTPGDTQYF. CDR3 nucleotides: TGTGCCAGCAGTGAAGTCCAGACTCCAGGGGATACGCAGTATTTT. The chain couples TRBV6-1 to TRBJ2-3; tentatively, D is TRBD1 (5 bases). The germline gives CDR1 MNHNS, CDR2 SASEGT. This CDR3 is 15 amino acids long. V lost 1 base and J lost 6, with 14 bases in between.